The rows below give T cell receptor beta chains drawn from one sample of a study of early T cells in non-severe SARS-CoV-2 infection. MiXCR, applied by TCRdb to the 5' RACE reads, yields one record per CDR3 protein. The table lists tens of thousands of distinct CDR3 sequences, around 15% of them singletons. The source material was whole blood, sampled at baseline. The receptors were sampled from an adult who was a healthcare worker with PCR-confirmed SARS-CoV-2 infection or an uninfected control (not recorded which). The CDR3 runs from the conserved cysteine through the conserved F or W. The D gene is left open where the match is weak. A clone size is listed for some rows: how often the clone was seen (once, few, many), or a class if it is expanded.

v_gene	d_gene	j_gene	abundance	CDR3nt	CDR3aa
TRBV28	-	TRBJ2-1	-	TGTGCCAGCAGTTTCGGGGGAGACAAAGAGCAGTTCTTC	CASSFGGDKEQFF
TRBV14	-	TRBJ1-2	-	TGTGCCAGCAATACCGGGACTAACCATGGCTACACCTTC	CASNTGTNHGYTF
TRBV19	-	TRBJ2-1	many	TGTGCCAGTAAACGTCCTGGAGGCGATGAGCAGTTCTTC	CASKRPGGDEQFF
TRBV6-1	-	TRBJ2-2	many	TGTGCCAGCAGTGAAGCGGGCCCCGGGGAGCTGTTTTTT	CASSEAGPGELFF
TRBV5-1	TRBD2	TRBJ2-1	-	TGCGCCAGCAGCTCGGGCCTAGCGGGAAACGCCAATGAGCAGTTCTTC	CASSSGLAGNANEQFF
TRBV18	-	TRBJ2-5	-	TGTGCCAGCTCACCACTTCGGCAAGAGACCCAGTACTTC	CASSPLRQETQYF
TRBV10-2	-	TRBJ2-7	many	TGCGCCAGCAGTGAGTCGAGTCATGGGTCCTACGAGCAGTACTTC	CASSESSHGSYEQYF
TRBV7-2	-	TRBJ2-2	few	TGTGCCAGCAGCTTAAGGACCGGGGAGCTGTTTTTT	CASSLRTGELFF
TRBV7-7	-	TRBJ2-7	few	TGTGCCAGCAGTCCAGCCGGGAGTAGCTCCTACGAGCAGTACTTC	CASSPAGSSSYEQYF
TRBV30	-	TRBJ2-1	-	TGTGCCTGGCGCCGGACCGATGTCTACAATGAGCAGTTCTTC	CAWRRTDVYNEQFF
TRBV7-8	TRBD2	TRBJ2-3	-	TGTGCCAGCAGGGGGGGGACGGATCCTCTCACAGATACGCAGTATTTT	CASRGGTDPLTDTQYF
TRBV20-1	-	TRBJ2-1	once	TGCAGTGCTAGAGATGTTTACCGAAGCTCCTACAATGAGCAGTTCTTC	CSARDVYRSSYNEQFF
TRBV7-2	-	TRBJ2-3	many	TGTGCCAGCAGCTTAGGATTGAGGGGAGATACGCAGTATTTT	CASSLGLRGDTQYF
TRBV28	-	TRBJ2-1	-	TGTGCCAGCAGCCAAGGGACAAGCTCCTACAATGAGCAGTTCTTC	CASSQGTSSYNEQFF
TRBV5-1	TRBD2	TRBJ2-7	-	TGCGCCAGCAGCGAAGTAGGCGGGAGATCCTACGAGCAGTACTTC	CASSEVGGRSYEQYF
TRBV3-1	-	TRBJ2-4	medium-sized	TGTGCCAGCAGTCCGACTAGAGGCATTCAGTACTTC	CASSPTRGIQYF
TRBV7-9	-	TRBJ2-7	many	TGTGCCAGCAGCCTCGGGACGGCTGCCTACGAGCAGTACTTC	CASSLGTAAYEQYF
TRBV28	-	TRBJ1-1	many	TGTGCCAGCAGTTCATCGGCAAGGGGAGCTTTCTTT	CASSSSARGAFF
TRBV28	-	TRBJ1-3	-	TGTGCCAGCAGTTTCCACGGGGGCTCTGGAAACACCATATATTTT	CASSFHGGSGNTIYF
TRBV7-6	TRBD2	TRBJ2-1	-	TGTGCCAGCAGTCTAGAGGTAGCGGGAGATTGGAGCTCCTACAATGAGCAGTTCTTC	CASSLEVAGDWSSYNEQFF
TRBV7-2	TRBD2	TRBJ2-7	-	TGTGCCAGCAGCTCCTCTAGCGGGAGCTCCTACGAGCAGTACTTC	CASSSSSGSSYEQYF
TRBV7-9	-	TRBJ2-1	few	TGTGCCAGCATGACCAAGGACGGACTCTCTAGCTCCTACAATGAGCAGTTCTTC	CASMTKDGLSSSYNEQFF
TRBV27	TRBD1	TRBJ2-5	few	TGTGCCAGCAGTCCAAAGGACAGGGGAGGAGAGACCCAGTACTTC	CASSPKDRGGETQYF
TRBV28	-	TRBJ2-7	-	TGTGCCAGCAGTTCGGACCTTCGTAACTACGAGCAGTACTTC	CASSSDLRNYEQYF
TRBV7-2	-	TRBJ2-5	-	TGTGCCAGCAGCTTCCAGACTATTGAGACCCAGTACTTC	CASSFQTIETQYF
TRBV5-6	TRBD2	TRBJ2-1	-	TGTGCCAGCATCTCATCCGGACTAGCGGGATACAATGAGCAGTTCTTC	CASISSGLAGYNEQFF
TRBV5-1	TRBD2	TRBJ2-4	-	TGCGCCAGCAGCCCCCCCCAAACTAGCGGGAGAAGGGACATTCAGTACTTC	CASSPPQTSGRRDIQYF
TRBV6-6	-	TRBJ2-1	-	TGTGCCAGCCGGGGGTACAATGAGCAGTTCTTC	CASRGYNEQFF
TRBV7-6	-	TRBJ2-3	-	TGTGCCAGCAGCGTCCCAGCCCTTTTGGTCGAAACGCAGTATTTT	CASSVPALLVETQYF
TRBV24-1	TRBD2	TRBJ2-7	-	TGTGCCACCAGTGATTTAAGCTGTGCTAGCGGGGACTCCTACGAGCAGTACTTC	CATSDLSCASGDSYEQYF
TRBV7-9	TRBD2	TRBJ2-3	-	TGTGCCAGCAGCGCGGGACTAGAGGCAGATACGCAGTATTTT	CASSAGLEADTQYF
TRBV7-8	TRBD1	TRBJ1-4	many	TGTGCCAGCACCCCCTACAGGGGGCGCTTGGGTGGTGAAAAACTGTTTTTT	CASTPYRGRLGGEKLFF
TRBV9	-	TRBJ2-1	-	TGTGCCAGCAGCCCTGGCTGGGGGAATGAGCAGTTCTTC	CASSPGWGNEQFF
TRBV2	TRBD1	TRBJ1-1	-	TGTGCCTGGCCCCGACAGGGGATTAACACTGAAGCTTTCTTT	CAWPRQGINTEAFF
TRBV13	-	TRBJ2-1	-	TGTGCCAGCAGCTCGCGACGGTACAATGAGCAGTTCTTC	CASSSRRYNEQFF
TRBV7-2	TRBD2	TRBJ2-1	-	TGTGCCAGCAGCTTAGAGTGGTCTAGCGGGAGTTTGCTCTTC	CASSLEWSSGSLLF
TRBV6-1	TRBD1	TRBJ1-1	-	TGTGCCAGCATGGAGGACAGGGAGGGCACTGAAGCTTTCTTT	CASMEDREGTEAFF
TRBV27	TRBD2	TRBJ2-1	many	TGTGCCAGCAGCTCCGGGACTAGCGGGAGCAATGAGCAGTTCTTC	CASSSGTSGSNEQFF
TRBV18	TRBD1	TRBJ1-6	few	TGTGCCAGCTCACCGGGGACAGGGGATTCACCCCTCCACTTT	CASSPGTGDSPLHF
TRBV6-1	-	TRBJ2-1	-	TGTGCCAGCAGTGTCCAGCACACTACCCCAATTTACAATGAGCAGTTCTTC	CASSVQHTTPIYNEQFF
TRBV5-1	TRBD1	TRBJ2-1	many	TGCGCCAGCAGTCCACAGGGGGTGAGCTCCTACAATGAGCAGTTCTTC	CASSPQGVSSYNEQFF
TRBV19	TRBD2	TRBJ2-7	few	TGTGCCAGCACCTCCCTAGCGGGACCCTCCTACGAGCAGTACTTC	CASTSLAGPSYEQYF
TRBV18	-	TRBJ2-7	-	TGTGCCAGCTCAACCGGTTACGAGCAGTACTTC	CASSTGYEQYF
TRBV20-1	-	TRBJ2-7	few	TGCAGTGCCCTGAGGGACAGCACTAGCGGCTCCTACGAGCAGTACTTC	CSALRDSTSGSYEQYF
TRBV28	TRBD1	TRBJ2-3	-	TGTGCCGCAGAGGCCGGGACAGGGAGCACAGATACGCAGTATTTT	CAAEAGTGSTDTQYF
TRBV9	-	TRBJ2-5	-	TGTGCCAGCAGCGTAGGGCATCTGGGAGACCAAGAGACCCAGTACTTC	CASSVGHLGDQETQYF
TRBV20-1	-	TRBJ1-2	few	TGCAGTGCTAGAGACGACAGTAACTATGGCTACACCTTC	CSARDDSNYGYTF
TRBV18	-	TRBJ2-1	many	TGTGCCAGCTCCCCTTTCTTAGAGCCCCGTGGAGATGAGCAGTTCTTC	CASSPFLEPRGDEQFF
TRBV3-1	TRBD2	TRBJ2-1	many	TGTGCCAGCAGCCCGCTAGCGGGAGCGACACCCCATGAGCAGTTCTTC	CASSPLAGATPHEQFF
TRBV7-3	-	TRBJ2-1	-	TGTGCCAGCAGCACACAACCGGGGGAGTACGATGAGCAGTTCTTC	CASSTQPGEYDEQFF
TRBV7-9	-	TRBJ2-1	-	TGTGCCAGCAGCTTAGCGGGACTCCTATCCGATGAGCAGTTCTTC	CASSLAGLLSDEQFF
TRBV4-2	TRBD1	TRBJ2-5	many	TGTGCCAGCAGCCAGGGAACAGGGGACAAAGGGACCCAGTACTTC	CASSQGTGDKGTQYF
TRBV3-1	TRBD2	TRBJ2-3	-	TGTGCCAGCAGCCTTGAGACTAGCCAAGATACGCAGTATTTT	CASSLETSQDTQYF
TRBV18	-	TRBJ1-1	few	TGTGCCAGCTCCGGGAGAAGGGGGATGGGCACTGAAGCTTTCTTT	CASSGRRGMGTEAFF